Described below is a single T cell receptor beta chain sequence and its context. A multiplex PCR was run with 60 Vbeta primers and 13 Jbeta primers. Measured with immunoSEQ multiplex PCR; TCRdb has only the in-frame clones, and not every one. The sample records hundreds of thousands of clones, more than 75% being singletons. The data are from a study of cytomegalovirus exposure and HLA in healthy donors. Germline V CDR1 and CDR2: SGHNT, YYREEE (reference sequence). V was shortened by 0 bases and J by 4 bases, with 13 bases between the two germline ends. CDR3 length: 15 amino acids. V is TRBV5-4 and J is TRBJ1-1; D is unclear. The sample was PBMCs. The TCR sequence derives from a man aged 35 to 55 in good health and CMV-seropositive. The CDR3 DNA follows: TGTGCCAGCAGCTTGGCCTCGGGTAAGAGCACTGAAGCTTTCTTT. Translation: CASSLASGKSTEAFF.